What follows are 18 T cell receptor beta chains derived from one specimen sequenced in a study of response to subunit inactivated influenza vaccine. TCRdb re-called the RT-PCR reads with MiXCR, one entry per CDR3 protein. The repertoire holds some 640,000 distinct CDR3 sequences, with approximately 15% as singletons. The starting material was PBMCs from blood, obtained 14 days before vaccination. These receptors originate from a man between 50 and 59 years old who received an inactivated influenza vaccine.

As to this clonotype: Relative to the germline gene, one junction end is altered; a read error may explain this. CDR3 residues: CASSLEDRARLFF. The CDR3 coding sequence is TGTGCTAGCAGCTTAGAGGACAGGGCCCGATTGTTCTTC. This chain links TRBV7-6 with TRBJ2-1; 8 bases are a match to TRBD1. This CDR3 is 13 amino acids long. Looked up from germline, CDR1 is SGHVS and CDR2 is FNYEAQ.

Concerning this clonotype: A clone one base away is much larger, so this may be a read error. The chain combines TRBV29-1 with TRBJ2-1, with TRBD2 identical over 11 bases. The germline gives CDR1 SQVTM, CDR2 ANQGSEA. The CDR3 has 14 amino acids. Trimming cost V 6 bases and J 9 bases; bases outside gene matches: 10. In nucleotides, the CDR3 is TGCAGCGTGTGGGGACTAGCGGCAAACAGTGAGCAGTTCTTC. Its protein is CSVWGLAANSEQFF.

This chain connects TRBV7-9 to TRBJ2-3, with 12 positions matching TRBD1. The length of the CDR3 is 15 residues. The germline gives CDR1 SEHNR, CDR2 FQNEAQ (reference sequence). V gave up 5 bases and J gave up 3 bases; unmatched junction bases: 3. This CDR3 reads CASSRDRGRTDTQYF. CDR3 bases: TGTGCCAGCAGCCGGGACAGGGGGCGGACAGATACGCAGTATTTT. Drawing the rest from reference TRBV7-9 and TRBJ2-3, the complete variable domain is DTGVSQNPRHKITKRGQNVTFRCDPISEHNRLYWYRQTLGQGPEFLTYFQNEAQLEKSRLLSDRFSAERPKGSFSTLEIQRTEQGDSAMYLCASSRDRGRTDTQYFGPGTRLTVL.

This clonotype occurred a few times. This sequence joins TRBV29-1 and TRBJ2-7; the D gene is possibly TRBD1 (6 bases). This CDR3 is 13 amino acids long. V lost 0 bases to trimming and J lost 7 bases, with 13 bases between them. Germline values: CDR1 SQVTM, CDR2 ANQGSEA. CDR3 in amino acids: CSVEESRGGEQYF. CDR3 DNA: TGCAGCGTTGAAGAATCCAGGGGTGGAGAGCAGTACTTC.

The chain has TRBV14 and TRBJ2-7, with 7 bases matching TRBD2. J gave up 4 bases and V 1 base, and 1 base lay outside the gene matches. This CDR3 spans 13 amino acids. Germline assignment: CDR1 SGHDN and CDR2 FVKESK. The CDR3 is CASSQGDYYEQYF. CDR3 in DNA: TGTGCCAGCAGCCAAGGGGACTATTACGAGCAGTACTTC.

This clonotype was counted between two and nine times. The V gene is TRBV4-3, the J gene TRBJ2-3; the match to TRBD1 covers 9 bases. The CDR3 has 16 residues. The germline V gene encodes CDR1 LGHNA and CDR2 YSLEER. The V segment lost 3 bases and the J segment 4 bases; nucleotides outside the gene matches: 8. The CDR3 region has the DNA TGCGCCAGCAGCCAGAATACAGGGGGCATGGCAGATACGCAGTATTTT. Translating gives CASSQNTGGMADTQYF.

The rearrangement joins TRBV5-1 to TRBJ2-3; possible D gene TRBD2, 6 bases. CDR3 length equals 15 residues. The V and J ends lost 1 base and 4 bases respectively, with 13 bases between them. Germline CDR1 is SGHRS and CDR2 is YFSETQ. The CDR3 reads CASSLSGSSADTQYF. The CDR3 DNA reads as TGCGCCAGCAGCTTGAGCGGGTCATCAGCAGATACGCAGTATTTT.

The chain uses TRBV7-9 and TRBJ1-4; TRBD1 might be the D (5 bases). CDR1 and CDR2 (germline): SEHNR, FQNEAQ (reference sequence). V lost 5 bases and J 0 bases, leaving 10 bases between the germline ends. The CDR3 has 15 amino acids. The CDR3 loop reads CASSPTEATNEKLFF. The DNA of the CDR3 is TGTGCCAGCAGCCCGACAGAAGCAACTAATGAAAAACTGTTTTTT.

This clonotype was counted ten times or more. The gene calls are TRBV20-1 and TRBJ2-5; 7 bases line up with TRBD1. Germline V gene data show CDR1 as DFQATT and CDR2 as SNEGSKA (reference sequence). The J segment lost 5 bases and the V segment lost 6 bases, leaving 6 bases of the junction unmatched. The CDR3 runs 12 residues. The CDR3 DNA sequence: TGCAGTGCAGCCGGACAGGCCGAGACCCAGTACTTC. Its translation: CSAAGQAETQYF.

This clonotype has a handful of counts. V usage is TRBV19 and J usage is TRBJ2-3; TRBD2 agrees at 7 bases. Unmatched junction bases numbered 4, after V lost 1 base and J lost 3 bases. The CDR3 covers 15 residues. CDR1 and CDR2 (germline): LNHDA, SQIVND (reference sequence). Written as DNA, the CDR3 is TGTGCCAGTAGTATAGCTGGGGGAGGGACAGATACGCAGTATTTT. This codes for CASSIAGGGTDTQYF.

This clonotype was recorded a few times. V is TRBV4-2 and J is TRBJ2-3; D remains ambiguous. The ends were cut back, 1 base at V and 1 base at J, with 15 bases in the middle. CDR1 is LGHNA and CDR2 is YNFKEQ in the germline V gene. The CDR3 contains 17 residues. The CDR3 reads CASSQAPEHRGTDTQYF. CDR3 nucleotide sequence: TGTGCCAGCAGCCAAGCCCCGGAGCATCGGGGCACAGATACGCAGTATTTT.

A few counts support this clonotype. Written as DNA, the CDR3 is TGCGCCAGCAGCCAAGATTGGACCGACGTAAAGCCCCAGCATTTT. This encodes CASSQDWTDVKPQHF. The chain is built from TRBV4-3 and TRBJ1-5, with no clear D. The ends were cut back, 0 bases at V and 8 bases at J, with 14 bases in the middle. The CDR3 runs to 15 residues. Germline-derived CDR1 and CDR2 are LGHNA and YSLEER.

This clonotype was observed a handful of times. The chain employs TRBV20-1 and TRBJ2-3, with 12 positions matching TRBD2. CDR1 is DFQATT, CDR2 SNEGSKA, per germline (reference sequence). Trimming cost V 5 bases and J 1 base; bases outside gene matches: 10. CDR3 length: 17 amino acids. CDR3 DNA: TGCAGTGCTGCCCCTTCTAGCGGGGGGGCAGGCACAGATACGCAGTATTTT. Protein product: CSAAPSSGGAGTDTQYF.

Only a few counts were recorded for this clonotype. In DNA form, the CDR3 reads TGCAGTGCTAGAGAGAGGGGAGGGGGCTATACTGATACGCAGTATTTT. It is translated as CSARERGGGYTDTQYF. The chain combines TRBV20-1 with TRBJ2-3, with D perhaps given as TRBD1 or TRBD2 (7 bases each). The CDR3 loop spans 16 amino acids. The germline V gene has CDR1 DFQATT and CDR2 SNEGSKA (reference sequence). Deletions cut 0 bases from V and 6 bases from J, with 19 bases between.

The J gene is TRBJ2-2, the V gene TRBV6-5; 8 bases match TRBD2. The CDR3 extends over 16 amino acids. The germline V gene encodes CDR1 MNHEY and CDR2 SVGAGI. V lost 4 bases to trimming and J lost 6 bases; unmatched junction nucleotides: 10. The CDR3 sequence: CASSSSQRERAGELFF. For the CDR3, the DNA is TGTGCCAGCAGTTCATCCCAGCGGGAGAGGGCCGGGGAGCTGTTTTTT.

Only a few counts were recorded for this clonotype. The V gene is TRBV27, the J gene TRBJ2-7, with TRBD2 matching 16 bases. The V gene's germline CDR1 is MNHEY and CDR2 SMNVEV (reference sequence). This CDR3 contains 17 residues. The J segment lost 2 bases and the V segment lost 2 bases, leaving 3 bases of the junction unmatched. The CDR3 DNA follows: TGTGCCAGCAGTTTAAGAGGGACTAGCGGGGGGGCCTACGAGCAGTACTTC. Amino acid sequence: CASSLRGTSGGAYEQYF.

Ten or more counts support this clonotype. This chain connects TRBV5-1 to TRBJ2-1; tentatively, D is TRBD2 (5 bases). Germline assignment: CDR1 SGHRS and CDR2 YFSETQ. The CDR3 runs to 13 residues. Trimming took off 0 bases at V and 5 bases at J, with 6 bases between the two ends. The CDR3 DNA reads TGCGCCAGCAGCTTGGTACTAGACAATGAGCAGTTCTTC. Its protein product is CASSLVLDNEQFF. Full variable domain (missing parts from reference TRBV5-1 and TRBJ2-1): KAGVTQTPRYLIKTRGQQVTLSCSPISGHRSVSWYQQTPGQGLQFLFEYFSETQRNKGNFPGRFSGRQFSNSRSEMNVSTLELGDSALYLCASSLVLDNEQFFGPGTRLTVL.

CDR3 in amino acids: CASRRGTSGGSAWETQYF. For the CDR3, the DNA is TGTGCCAGCAGAAGAGGGACTAGCGGGGGGTCCGCGTGGGAGACCCAGTACTTC. The chain combines TRBV11-2 with TRBJ2-5; 15 nucleotides match TRBD2. Germline loops: CDR1 SGHAT, CDR2 FQNNGV. Trimming removed 6 bases from V and 5 bases from J; junction bases left unmatched: 13. The CDR3 has 18 amino acids.